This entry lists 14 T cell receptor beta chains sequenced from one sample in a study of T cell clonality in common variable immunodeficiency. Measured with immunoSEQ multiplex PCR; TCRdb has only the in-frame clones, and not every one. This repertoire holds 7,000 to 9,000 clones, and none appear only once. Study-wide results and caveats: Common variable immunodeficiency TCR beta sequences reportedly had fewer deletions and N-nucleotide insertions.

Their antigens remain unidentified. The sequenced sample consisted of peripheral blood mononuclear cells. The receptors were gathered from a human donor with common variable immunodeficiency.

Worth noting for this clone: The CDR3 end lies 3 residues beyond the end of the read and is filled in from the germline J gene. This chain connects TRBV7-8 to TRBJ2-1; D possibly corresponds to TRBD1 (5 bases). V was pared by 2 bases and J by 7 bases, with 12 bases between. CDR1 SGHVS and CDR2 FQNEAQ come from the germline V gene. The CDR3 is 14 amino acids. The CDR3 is CASSLWGGKNEQFF. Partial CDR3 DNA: TGTGCCAGCAGCTTATGGGGCGGTAAAAATGAG.

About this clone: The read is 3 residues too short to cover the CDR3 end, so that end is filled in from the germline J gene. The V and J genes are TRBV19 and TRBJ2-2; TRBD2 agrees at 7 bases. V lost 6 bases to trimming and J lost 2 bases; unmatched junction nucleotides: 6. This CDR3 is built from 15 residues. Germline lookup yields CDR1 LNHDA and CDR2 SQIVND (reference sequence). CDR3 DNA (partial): TGTGCCAGTAGATCGGGACTAACAAACACCGGGGAG. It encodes CASRSGLTNTGE. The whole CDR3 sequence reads CASRSGLTNTGELFF.

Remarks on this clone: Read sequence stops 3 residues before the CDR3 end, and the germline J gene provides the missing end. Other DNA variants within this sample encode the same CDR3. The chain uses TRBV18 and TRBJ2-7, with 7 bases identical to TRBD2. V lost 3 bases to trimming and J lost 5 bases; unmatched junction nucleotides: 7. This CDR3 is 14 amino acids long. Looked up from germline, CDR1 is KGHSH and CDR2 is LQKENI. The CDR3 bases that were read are TGTGCCAGCTCACCTCTGCGCGGGAGCGACGAG. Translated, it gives CASSPLRGSDE. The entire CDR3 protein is CASSPLRGSDEQYF.

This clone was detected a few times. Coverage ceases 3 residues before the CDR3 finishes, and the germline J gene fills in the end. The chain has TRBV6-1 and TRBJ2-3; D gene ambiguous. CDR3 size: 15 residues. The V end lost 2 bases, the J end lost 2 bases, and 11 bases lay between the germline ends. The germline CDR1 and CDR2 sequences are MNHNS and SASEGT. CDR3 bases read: TGTGCCAGCAGTGAAAAAGGCCCCGACACAGATACG. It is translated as CASSEKGPDTDT. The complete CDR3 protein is CASSEKGPDTDTQYF.

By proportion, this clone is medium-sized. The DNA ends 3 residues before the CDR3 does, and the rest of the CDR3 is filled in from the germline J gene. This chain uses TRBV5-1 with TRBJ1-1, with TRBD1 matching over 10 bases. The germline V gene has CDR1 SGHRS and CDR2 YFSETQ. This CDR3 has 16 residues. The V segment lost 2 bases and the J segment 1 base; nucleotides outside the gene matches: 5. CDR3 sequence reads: CASSFRTGGGNTEAFF. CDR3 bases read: TGCGCCAGCAGCTTTCGGACAGGGGGTGGGAACACTGAA. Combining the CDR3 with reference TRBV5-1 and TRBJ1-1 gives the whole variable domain KAGVTQTPRYLIKTRGQQVTLSCSPISGHRSVSWYQQTPGQGLQFLFEYFSETQRNKGNFPGRFSGRQFSNSRSEMNVSTLELGDSALYLCASSFRTGGGNTEAFFGQGTRLTVV.

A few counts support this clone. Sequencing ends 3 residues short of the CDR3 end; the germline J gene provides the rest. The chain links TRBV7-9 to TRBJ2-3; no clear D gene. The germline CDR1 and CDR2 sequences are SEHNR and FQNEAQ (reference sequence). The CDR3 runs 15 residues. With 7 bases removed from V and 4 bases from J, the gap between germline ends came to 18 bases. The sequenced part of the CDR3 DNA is TGTGCCAGCATACTCCGCGGTTTCGAGGCAGATACG. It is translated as CASILRGFEADT. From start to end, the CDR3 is CASILRGFEADTQYF.

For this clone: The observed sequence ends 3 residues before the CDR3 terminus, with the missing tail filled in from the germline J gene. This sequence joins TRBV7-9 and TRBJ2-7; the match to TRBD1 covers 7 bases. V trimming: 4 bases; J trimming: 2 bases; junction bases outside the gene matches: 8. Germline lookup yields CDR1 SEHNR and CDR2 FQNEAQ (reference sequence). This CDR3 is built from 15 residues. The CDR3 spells CASSSGPGQTYEQYF. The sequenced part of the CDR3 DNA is TGTGCCAGCAGCTCAGGACCGGGACAGACCTACGAG.

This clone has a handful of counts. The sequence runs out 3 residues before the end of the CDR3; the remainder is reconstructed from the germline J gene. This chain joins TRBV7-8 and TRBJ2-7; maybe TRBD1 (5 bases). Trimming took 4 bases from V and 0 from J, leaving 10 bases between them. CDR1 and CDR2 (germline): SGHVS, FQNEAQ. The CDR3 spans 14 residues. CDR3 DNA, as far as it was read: TGTGCCAGCAGCTCCCAAGGGGTCTCCTACGAG. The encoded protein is CASSSQGVSYE. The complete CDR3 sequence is CASSSQGVSYEQYF.

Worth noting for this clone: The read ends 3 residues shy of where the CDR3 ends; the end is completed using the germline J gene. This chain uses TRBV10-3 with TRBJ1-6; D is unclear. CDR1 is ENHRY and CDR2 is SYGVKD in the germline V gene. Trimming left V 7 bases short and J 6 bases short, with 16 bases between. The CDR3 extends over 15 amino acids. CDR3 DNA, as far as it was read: TGTGCCATCAATCCGGGTAGCTCGGGTAATTCACCC. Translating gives CAINPGSSGNSP. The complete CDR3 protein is CAINPGSSGNSPLHF.

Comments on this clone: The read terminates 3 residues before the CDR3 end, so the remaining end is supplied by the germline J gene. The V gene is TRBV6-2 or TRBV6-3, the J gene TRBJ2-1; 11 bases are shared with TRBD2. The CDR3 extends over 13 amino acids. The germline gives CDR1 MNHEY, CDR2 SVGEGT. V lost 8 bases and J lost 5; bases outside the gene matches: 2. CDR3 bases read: TGTGCCAGCCGACTAGCGGGAAACAATGAG. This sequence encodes CASRLAGNNE. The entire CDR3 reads CASRLAGNNEQFF.

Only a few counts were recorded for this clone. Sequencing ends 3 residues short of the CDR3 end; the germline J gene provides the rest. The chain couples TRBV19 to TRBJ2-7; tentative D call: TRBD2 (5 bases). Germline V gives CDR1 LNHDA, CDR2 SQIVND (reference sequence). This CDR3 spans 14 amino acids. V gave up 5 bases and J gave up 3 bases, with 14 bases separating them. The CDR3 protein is CASSPSGSHYEQYF. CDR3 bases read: TGTGCCAGTAGTCCCAGCGGATCCCACTACGAG.

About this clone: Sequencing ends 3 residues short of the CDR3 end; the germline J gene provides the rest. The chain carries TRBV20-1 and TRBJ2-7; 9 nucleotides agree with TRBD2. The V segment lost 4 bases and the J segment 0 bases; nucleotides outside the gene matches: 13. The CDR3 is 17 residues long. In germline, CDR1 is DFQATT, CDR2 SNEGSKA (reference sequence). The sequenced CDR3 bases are TGCAGTGCTAACGGAGCGGGAGGCCCGGGGAGCTCCTACGAG. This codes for CSANGAGGPGSSYE. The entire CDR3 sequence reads CSANGAGGPGSSYEQYF.

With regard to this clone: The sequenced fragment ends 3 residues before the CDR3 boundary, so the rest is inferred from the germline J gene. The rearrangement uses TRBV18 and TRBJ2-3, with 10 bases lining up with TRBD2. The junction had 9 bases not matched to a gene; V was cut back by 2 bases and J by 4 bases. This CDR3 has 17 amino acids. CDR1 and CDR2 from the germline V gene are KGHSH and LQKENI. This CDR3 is CASSPRGSSGSADTQYF. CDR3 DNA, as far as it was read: TGTGCCAGCTCACCAAGGGGCTCTAGCGGGAGTGCAGATACG.

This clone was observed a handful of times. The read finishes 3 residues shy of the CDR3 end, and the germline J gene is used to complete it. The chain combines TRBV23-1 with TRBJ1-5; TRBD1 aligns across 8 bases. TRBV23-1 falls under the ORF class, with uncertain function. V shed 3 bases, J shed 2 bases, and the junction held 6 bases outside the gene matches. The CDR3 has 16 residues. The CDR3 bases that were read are TGCGCCAGCAGTCACCTCACAGGGGGAGGCAATCAGCCC. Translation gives CASSHLTGGGNQP. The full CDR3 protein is CASSHLTGGGNQPQHF.